The T cell receptor beta chain described here comes from a study of T cells in Graves' hyperthyroidism and ophthalmopathy. V lost 2 bases and J 7 bases, leaving 14 bases between the germline ends. This CDR3 spans 14 amino acids. General study results and limits: Prediction of ophthalmopathy progression came a median around 7.1 months pre-onset. In the blood, most expanded thyroid clonotypes above 0.001 appeared as well.

RNA transcripts served as the template for amplifying TCR beta CDR3 regions. Initially, a first-round RT-PCR of the TCR CDR3 employed the HTBI primer set. Each CDR3 protein is one row after TCRdb ran MiXCR on the multiplex PCR reads. The sample records some 530,000 distinct CDR3 sequences, approximately 23% being singletons. In this sample, this clonotype turned up a few times. What it binds is unknown. The J gene is TRBJ1-2, the V gene TRBV12-3 or TRBV12-4; D uncertain. The receptor was isolated from a woman in her sixties or seventies with Graves' ophthalmopathy. The sequenced sample consisted of blood. The DNA of the CDR3 is TGTGCCAGCAGTTTAAACAAGGATTGGGTTGGCTACACCTTC. Translated: CASSLNKDWVGYTF.